A selection of T cell receptor beta chains follows, all from one sample in a study of cytomegalovirus exposure and HLA in healthy donors. This table comes from immunoSEQ multiplex PCR, and its TCRdb copy is limited to in-frame clones, with some not included. The sample carries approximately 80,000 clones, around 66% recorded once. Sample: PBMCs. These receptors all stem from a woman in her 40s in good health and CMV-seropositive. Each CDR3 is given with its conserved first and last residue. A D gene is named only where the DNA matches it firmly. A clone size is listed for some rows: how often the clone was seen (once, few, many), or a class if it is expanded.

v_call: TRBV4-2; j_call: TRBJ2-1; clone_size: .; d_call: TRBD1; cdr3_nt: TGTGCCAGCAGCCCCACAGGGGGTATCCGGGATGAGCAGTTCTTC; cdr3_aa: CASSPTGGIRDEQFF
v_call: TRBV7-2; j_call: TRBJ1-1; clone_size: .; d_call: TRBD1; cdr3_nt: TGTGCCAGCAGCTCACAGGGGAGGAGGACTGAAGCTTTCTTT; cdr3_aa: CASSSQGRRTEAFF
v_call: TRBV28; j_call: TRBJ1-2; clone_size: .; d_call: TRBD1; cdr3_nt: TGTGCCAGCAGTTTCGGCTCCGGACAGGGGGGCTTGATTAACTATGGCTACACCTTC; cdr3_aa: CASSFGSGQGGLINYGYTF
v_call: TRBV9; j_call: TRBJ2-2; clone_size: few; d_call: TRBD2; cdr3_nt: TGTGCCAGCAGCGCCGAAAAGTTAGCGGGTAACACCGGGGAGCTGTTTTTT; cdr3_aa: CASSAEKLAGNTGELFF
v_call: TRBV9; j_call: TRBJ2-1; clone_size: .; d_call: .; cdr3_nt: TGTGCCAGCAGCTCCGACATATTCTCCTACAATGAGCAGTTCTTC; cdr3_aa: CASSSDIFSYNEQFF
v_call: TRBV7-2; j_call: TRBJ2-1; clone_size: once; d_call: TRBD2; cdr3_nt: TGTGCCAGCAGCCGGACTAGGGCCGAATCTAATGAGCAGTTCTTC; cdr3_aa: CASSRTRAESNEQFF
v_call: TRBV5-8; j_call: TRBJ2-2; clone_size: .; d_call: TRBD2; cdr3_nt: TGTGCCAGCAGCTGGGTCGGGACTAGCGAAAACACCGGGGAGCTGTTTTTT; cdr3_aa: CASSWVGTSENTGELFF
v_call: TRBV6-4; j_call: TRBJ1-2; clone_size: .; d_call: .; cdr3_nt: TGTGCCAGCAGTGACTCTAGCTTCGGAGGAAGTGGCTACACCTTC; cdr3_aa: CASSDSSFGGSGYTF
v_call: TRBV7-2; j_call: TRBJ2-1; clone_size: .; d_call: .; cdr3_nt: TGTGCCAGCAGCCTTCGACGGGAGAGTTACAATGAGCAGTTCTTC; cdr3_aa: CASSLRRESYNEQFF
v_call: TRBV7-2; j_call: TRBJ1-2; clone_size: .; d_call: TRBD1; cdr3_nt: TGTGCCAGCAGCTTGACAGGGTTCCAGGGCTACACCTTC; cdr3_aa: CASSLTGFQGYTF
v_call: TRBV11-2; j_call: TRBJ2-1; clone_size: .; d_call: .; cdr3_nt: TGTGCCAGCAGCTTAGGGAGACGCAGACCAGAGCAGTTCTTC; cdr3_aa: CASSLGRRRPEQFF
v_call: TRBV11-3; j_call: TRBJ2-1; clone_size: .; d_call: .; cdr3_nt: TGTGCCAGCAGCCCACAACTAGGCGTGGGAGGTTACAATGAGCAGTTCTTC; cdr3_aa: CASSPQLGVGGYNEQFF
v_call: TRBV7-9; j_call: TRBJ2-3; clone_size: .; d_call: TRBD2; cdr3_nt: TGTGCCACCGACGGGATCAAGGGAGGGAGGTGGAGCACAGATACGCAGTATTTT; cdr3_aa: CATDGIKGGRWSTDTQYF
v_call: TRBV20-1; j_call: TRBJ2-5; clone_size: .; d_call: .; cdr3_nt: TGCAGTGCGTTCCTCCAAGAGACCCAGTACTTC; cdr3_aa: CSAFLQETQYF
v_call: TRBV6-5; j_call: TRBJ1-1; clone_size: .; d_call: TRBD1; cdr3_nt: TGTGCCACCAGACCGGGACAGGGTTTGGAAGCTTTCTTT; cdr3_aa: CATRPGQGLEAFF
v_call: TRBV5-1; j_call: TRBJ2-1; clone_size: .; d_call: TRBD2; cdr3_nt: TGCGCCAGCAGCTCAGGCGGACTAGCGGGAGCCTATGAGCAGTTCTTC; cdr3_aa: CASSSGGLAGAYEQFF
v_call: TRBV9; j_call: TRBJ1-6; clone_size: .; d_call: TRBD1; cdr3_nt: TGTGCCAGCAGCATTGGAGAGGGGGCGAGTTTGGCACCCCTCCACTTT; cdr3_aa: CASSIGEGASLAPLHF
v_call: TRBV18; j_call: TRBJ1-5; clone_size: few; d_call: TRBD1; cdr3_nt: TGTGCCAGCACCCGACAGGGGGCTGGCAATCAGCCCCAGCATTTT; cdr3_aa: CASTRQGAGNQPQHF
v_call: TRBV4-3; j_call: TRBJ2-3; clone_size: .; d_call: TRBD2; cdr3_nt: TGCGCCAGCAGCCAAGCGACTAGCGGGAGCACAGATACGCAGTATTTT; cdr3_aa: CASSQATSGSTDTQYF
v_call: TRBV4-1; j_call: TRBJ1-5; clone_size: .; d_call: .; cdr3_nt: TGCGCCAGCAGCCAAGATCCTCATCAGCCCCAGCATTTT; cdr3_aa: CASSQDPHQPQHF
v_call: TRBV11-2; j_call: TRBJ2-1; clone_size: few; d_call: TRBD2; cdr3_nt: TGTGCCAGCAGCTCATCGGGTGGCGGGAGGGCCAAGAAGAATGAGCAGTTCTTC; cdr3_aa: CASSSSGGGRAKKNEQFF
v_call: TRBV9; j_call: TRBJ2-1; clone_size: .; d_call: TRBD1; cdr3_nt: TGTGCCAGCAGCCCCGACAGGGAAGCTGAGCAGTTCTTC; cdr3_aa: CASSPDREAEQFF
v_call: TRBV5-1; j_call: TRBJ2-7; clone_size: few; d_call: .; cdr3_nt: TGCGCCAGCAAACCTAGCGTCAGCTCCTACGAGCAGTACTTC; cdr3_aa: CASKPSVSSYEQYF
v_call: TRBV11-3; j_call: TRBJ2-7; clone_size: .; d_call: .; cdr3_nt: TGTGCCAGCAGCCCCCGGTTTGGGTCGGGGGAGCAGTACTTC; cdr3_aa: CASSPRFGSGEQYF
v_call: TRBV27; j_call: TRBJ1-2; clone_size: few; d_call: .; cdr3_nt: TGTGCCAGCAGTTCAAACGAGGTAATCGGCTACACCTTC; cdr3_aa: CASSSNEVIGYTF
v_call: TRBV4-2; j_call: TRBJ2-3; clone_size: few; d_call: TRBD2; cdr3_nt: TGTGCCAGCAGCCAAGGGCTCACTAGCGGGGGTAAAACAGATACGCAGTATTTT; cdr3_aa: CASSQGLTSGGKTDTQYF
v_call: TRBV7-6; j_call: TRBJ2-7; clone_size: .; d_call: TRBD1; cdr3_nt: TGTGCCAGCAGCTTCGCCGGGACAGGGGACGAGCAGTACTTC; cdr3_aa: CASSFAGTGDEQYF
v_call: TRBV28; j_call: TRBJ2-7; clone_size: .; d_call: .; cdr3_nt: TGTGCCAGCCGGGATTCCGGGACACTAACCTACGAGCAGTACTTC; cdr3_aa: CASRDSGTLTYEQYF
v_call: TRBV28; j_call: TRBJ2-7; clone_size: medium-sized; d_call: TRBD1; cdr3_nt: TGTGCCAGCAAAACCGGGACAGCCTACGAGCAGTACTTC; cdr3_aa: CASKTGTAYEQYF
v_call: TRBV28; j_call: TRBJ1-5; clone_size: .; d_call: TRBD1; cdr3_nt: TGTGCCAGCATCGGGGGACAGGGCAACAATCAGCCCCAGCATTTT; cdr3_aa: CASIGGQGNNQPQHF
v_call: TRBV2; j_call: TRBJ1-1; clone_size: .; d_call: .; cdr3_nt: TGTGCCAGCAGTCGTTCGGGGGTAGGGTCCGGTGCTTTCTTT; cdr3_aa: CASSRSGVGSGAFF
v_call: TRBV2; j_call: TRBJ1-3; clone_size: .; d_call: .; cdr3_nt: TGTGCCAGCAGTGATCAGATTGGAAACACCATATATTTT; cdr3_aa: CASSDQIGNTIYF
v_call: TRBV12-2; j_call: TRBJ1-2; clone_size: .; d_call: .; cdr3_nt: TGTGCAAGTCGCTTAAACACCTTGCGGGGATATGGCTACACCTTC; cdr3_aa: CASRLNTLRGYGYTF
v_call: TRBV7-9; j_call: TRBJ1-5; clone_size: .; d_call: .; cdr3_nt: TGTGCCAGCAGCTCGTTAGGTGGGGGGGCCCACGGTCAGCCCCAGCATTTT; cdr3_aa: CASSSLGGGAHGQPQHF
v_call: TRBV7-2; j_call: TRBJ2-7; clone_size: .; d_call: .; cdr3_nt: TGTGCCAGCAGCCCAGGAATGGGCAGGGGGAGGCTCGAGCAGTACTTC; cdr3_aa: CASSPGMGRGRLEQYF
v_call: TRBV11-2; j_call: TRBJ2-7; clone_size: few; d_call: TRBD1; cdr3_nt: TGTGCCAGCAGCTCCATTAAGGGACAGTTTTCTTCCCTTTACGAGCAGTACTTC; cdr3_aa: CASSSIKGQFSSLYEQYF
v_call: TRBV4-3; j_call: TRBJ1-1; clone_size: .; d_call: .; cdr3_nt: TGCGCCAGCAGCCCTCAAGGTGGGGCGATGAACACTGAAGCTTTCTTT; cdr3_aa: CASSPQGGAMNTEAFF
v_call: TRBV5-4; j_call: TRBJ2-7; clone_size: once; d_call: TRBD1; cdr3_nt: TGTGCCAGCAGCATCCGACAGGGGGCATACGAGCAGTACTTC; cdr3_aa: CASSIRQGAYEQYF
v_call: TRBV6-6; j_call: TRBJ1-1; clone_size: few; d_call: TRBD1; cdr3_nt: TGTGCCAGCAGCTTGGGACAGATGAACACTGAAGCTTTCTTT; cdr3_aa: CASSLGQMNTEAFF
v_call: TRBV7-8; j_call: TRBJ2-4; clone_size: few; d_call: TRBD1; cdr3_nt: TGTGCCAGCAGCTTAGAGGCTCAGGGACAGGGGGTTTGGGACATTCAGTACTTC; cdr3_aa: CASSLEAQGQGVWDIQYF
v_call: TRBV6-5; j_call: TRBJ1-2; clone_size: .; d_call: TRBD1; cdr3_nt: TGTGCCAGCAGTAGCTACGGGACAGCTCCGGGTAGCTACACCTTC; cdr3_aa: CASSSYGTAPGSYTF
v_call: TRBV4-3; j_call: TRBJ2-1; clone_size: few; d_call: TRBD2; cdr3_nt: TGCGCCAGCAGCCGAAGACTAGCGGGAGGACAGAATGAGCAGTTCTTC; cdr3_aa: CASSRRLAGGQNEQFF
v_call: TRBV6-6; j_call: TRBJ1-5; clone_size: few; d_call: TRBD1; cdr3_nt: TGTGCCAGCAGAACAGGGGTTCGTCAGCCCCAGCATTTT; cdr3_aa: CASRTGVRQPQHF
v_call: TRBV2; j_call: TRBJ1-3; clone_size: .; d_call: .; cdr3_nt: TGTGCCAGCACCTTTCAGGGGATCTCCGCTGGAAACACCATATATTTT; cdr3_aa: CASTFQGISAGNTIYF
v_call: TRBV19; j_call: TRBJ1-2; clone_size: .; d_call: .; cdr3_nt: TGTGCCAGTAGTATAGGCTTGGGGCAGTCCCATGGCTACACCTTC; cdr3_aa: CASSIGLGQSHGYTF
v_call: TRBV7-6; j_call: TRBJ1-5; clone_size: .; d_call: TRBD1; cdr3_nt: TGTGCCAGCAGCGCCGGGACAGGGGGCTCAGGACAGCCCCAGCATTTT; cdr3_aa: CASSAGTGGSGQPQHF
v_call: TRBV28; j_call: TRBJ2-7; clone_size: once; d_call: .; cdr3_nt: TGTGCCAGCAGTTTGGACCACAGGGCTTCCTACGAGCAGTACTTC; cdr3_aa: CASSLDHRASYEQYF
v_call: TRBV15; j_call: TRBJ2-7; clone_size: .; d_call: TRBD2; cdr3_nt: TGTGCCACCAGCAGAGTGCCCTCGACTAGCGAACCAGACGAGCAGTACTTC; cdr3_aa: CATSRVPSTSEPDEQYF
v_call: TRBV28; j_call: TRBJ1-1; clone_size: .; d_call: .; cdr3_nt: TGTGCCAGCAGTTCCAACAGACGGCTGAACACTGAAGCTTTCTTT; cdr3_aa: CASSSNRRLNTEAFF
v_call: TRBV10-3; j_call: TRBJ2-1; clone_size: .; d_call: .; cdr3_nt: TGTGCCATCAGCGAATTAGAGGGTGAGCAGTTCTTC; cdr3_aa: CAISELEGEQFF
v_call: TRBV4-2; j_call: TRBJ2-3; clone_size: .; d_call: TRBD2; cdr3_nt: TGTGCCAGCAGCCAAGGTCCTAGCGGGAGCGCCGTGACGCAGTATTTT; cdr3_aa: CASSQGPSGSAVTQYF